One and the same sample provided the 6 T cell receptor beta chains below, sequenced in a study of cytomegalovirus exposure and HLA in healthy donors. PCR was performed using 60 Vbeta and 13 Jbeta primers. Produced via immunoSEQ multiplex PCR; TCRdb's table is partial and in-frame only. The sample table includes over 100,000 clones. Sequenced material: PBMCs. All receptors derive from a man aged 25-45 years in good health and CMV-seronegative.

The chain employs TRBV7-9 and TRBJ2-1, with 7 bases fitting TRBD1. The CDR3 contains 15 residues. Germline CDR1 SEHNR, CDR2 FQNEAQ (reference sequence). Unmatched junction bases numbered 10, after V lost 3 bases and J lost 8 bases. DNA of the CDR3: TGTGCCAGCAGCTTTGGCACAGGGGAGTTCGATGAGCAGTTCTTC. It is translated as CASSFGTGEFDEQFF.

J is TRBJ1-2 and V is TRBV7-9; D is perhaps TRBD1 (5 bases). The CDR3 is made up of 12 amino acids. The germline CDR1 and CDR2 sequences are SEHNR and FQNEAQ (reference sequence). V shed 4 bases and J shed 7 bases, with 10 bases lying between them. CDR3 in amino acids: CASSSGYGGYTF. CDR3 coding DNA: TGTGCCAGCAGCTCAGGGTATGGTGGCTACACCTTC. The variable domain in full, completed from reference TRBV7-9 and TRBJ1-2, reads DTGVSQNPRHKITKRGQNVTFRCDPISEHNRLYWYRQTLGQGPEFLTYFQNEAQLEKSRLLSDRFSAERPKGSFSTLEIQRTEQGDSAMYLCASSSGYGGYTFGSGTRLTVV.

J is TRBJ2-2 and V is TRBV7-9; the D gene is possibly TRBD1 (5 bases). CDR1 is SEHNR, CDR2 FQNEAQ, per germline (reference sequence). Trimming left V 10 bases short and J 3 bases short, with 24 bases between. This CDR3 is built from 17 residues. CDR3 region: CANTRRAETFYTGELFF. In DNA, the CDR3 is TGTGCCAATACCCGCAGGGCCGAGACCTTTTACACCGGGGAGCTGTTTTTT.

CDR3 coding DNA: TGTGCCAGCTCGTCAGGCTACGAGCAGTACTTC. Translating gives CASSSGYEQYF. The chain has TRBV18 and TRBJ2-7, with D uncertain. With 6 bases removed from V and 3 bases from J, the gap between germline ends came to 6 bases. Germline-derived CDR1 and CDR2 are KGHSH and LQKENI. The CDR3 totals 11 residues.

V usage is TRBV9 and J usage is TRBJ1-1; D uncertain. Germline values: CDR1 SGDLS, CDR2 YYNGEE. Trimming took 1 base from V and 0 from J, leaving 7 bases between them. This CDR3 region has 14 residues. The CDR3 loop is CASSVSGLNTEAFF. CDR3 DNA sequence: TGTGCCAGCAGCGTAAGCGGTTTGAACACTGAAGCTTTCTTT.

The chain employs TRBV5-4 and TRBJ2-1; 7 bases match TRBD1. The CDR3 has 12 residues. Per germline, CDR1 SGHNT and CDR2 YYREEE (reference sequence). The V segment lost 4 bases and the J segment 6 bases; nucleotides outside the gene matches: 1. The CDR3 sequence is CASSRDSNEQFF. The CDR3 DNA follows: TGTGCCAGCAGCAGGGACAGCAATGAGCAGTTCTTC.